Below are 28 T cell receptor beta chains sequenced from a single sample in a study of blood T cell repertoires in COVID-19. Profiling relied on immunoSEQ multiplex PCR, and the TCRdb table lists in-frame clones only, not all of them. Of roughly 250,000 clones in the sample, 65% to 90% were seen once. The sequencing input was peripheral blood. Receptors were obtained from a woman in her 70s with acute or convalescent COVID-19.

This sequence joins TRBV10-3 and TRBJ2-3, with a tentative D call TRBD1 (6 bases). From germline, CDR1 is ENHRY and CDR2 SYGVKD. Deletions cut 6 bases from V and 3 bases from J, with 13 bases between. This CDR3 comprises 14 residues. The CDR3 protein is CAISFRGPTDTQYF. DNA for the CDR3: TGTGCCATCAGCTTCAGGGGCCCGACAGATACGCAGTATTTT.

The V call is TRBV6-5, the J call TRBJ1-6; a possible D gene is TRBD1 (6 bases). The V gene lost 2 bases and the J gene lost 9 bases, with 14 bases spanning the gap. Germline V gives CDR1 MNHEY, CDR2 SVGAGI. The CDR3 runs to 15 residues. The CDR3 spells CASSYKAGVGSPLHF. The CDR3 coding sequence is TGTGCCAGCAGTTACAAGGCAGGGGTGGGTTCACCCCTCCACTTT.

The genes are TRBV4-1 and TRBJ1-1; D possibly corresponds to TRBD1 (6 bases). Germline values: CDR1 MGHRA, CDR2 YSYEKL. Trimming took off 4 bases at V and 2 bases at J, with 20 bases between the two ends. The CDR3 runs to 17 residues. CDR3 amino acids: CASSLRLAIQGNTEAFF. CDR3 DNA: TGCGCCAGCAGCCTCCGATTGGCTATACAGGGTAACACTGAAGCTTTCTTT.

The chain links TRBV18 to TRBJ1-5, with D possibly being TRBD1 (5 bases). Germline-derived CDR1 and CDR2 are KGHSH and LQKENI. Trimming left V 2 bases short and J 4 bases short, with 18 bases between. The CDR3 consists of 17 residues. The CDR3 DNA reads as TGTGCCAGCTCACCAAGGGGAGTACGGGGAGGAAATCAGCCCCAGCATTTT. It codes for CASSPRGVRGGNQPQHF.

The chain uses TRBV25-1 and TRBJ2-7; 9 bases map to TRBD1. V gave up 5 bases and J gave up 2 bases; unmatched junction bases: 4. There are 14 residues in the CDR3. Looked up from germline, CDR1 is MGHDK and CDR2 is SYGVNS. The CDR3 bases are TGTGCCAGCAGTAAGGACAGGGGTCCCTACGAGCAGTACTTC. Amino acids: CASSKDRGPYEQYF.

The chain employs TRBV15 and TRBJ1-2, with 9 nucleotides matching TRBD1. From germline, CDR1 is LNHNV and CDR2 YYDKDF (reference sequence). The V segment lost 3 bases and the J segment 4 bases; nucleotides outside the gene matches: 6. The CDR3 sequence is 15 residues long. The CDR3, as DNA: TGTGCCACCAGCAGGGGACAGGGTCCCACCTATGGCTACACCTTC. This sequence encodes CATSRGQGPTYGYTF.

This clone was detected only a few times. This chain connects TRBV7-9 to TRBJ1-4; a weak D match, TRBD1 (6 bases). Germline V CDR1 and CDR2: SEHNR, FQNEAQ (reference sequence). The CDR3 extends over 15 amino acids. V was clipped by 5 bases and J by 7 bases, with 17 bases between them. The CDR3 bases are TGTGCCAGCAGCCCGGTGGACAGCTTGCGTGAAAAACTGTTTTTT. Translation: CASSPVDSLREKLFF. The variable domain in full, with the rest retrieved from reference TRBV7-9 and TRBJ1-4, is DTGVSQNPRHKITKRGQNVTFRCDPISEHNRLYWYRQTLGQGPEFLTYFQNEAQLEKSRLLSDRFSAERPKGSFSTLEIQRTEQGDSAMYLCASSPVDSLREKLFFGSGTQLSVL.

The V and J genes are TRBV19 and TRBJ1-1; TRBD1 might be the D (5 bases). Germline CDR1 and CDR2: LNHDA and SQIVND (reference sequence). V was cut by 5 bases and J by 2 bases, with 15 bases left in between. The CDR3 totals 15 residues. CDR3 protein: CASSPNTGINTEAFF. Written as DNA, the CDR3 is TGTGCCAGTAGTCCTAATACAGGAATTAACACTGAAGCTTTCTTT.

This clone has just one count. V usage is TRBV7-2 and J usage is TRBJ1-2; D is uncertain. This CDR3 is 17 amino acids long. Germline values: CDR1 SGHTA, CDR2 FQGNSA. V gave up 5 bases and J gave up 0 bases, with 19 bases separating them. This CDR3 reads CASSPGEGKPSNYGYTF. In DNA, the CDR3 is TGTGCCAGCAGCCCTGGAGAGGGTAAACCTTCTAACTATGGCTACACCTTC.

This clone was picked up a small number of times. V is TRBV3-1 (or the pseudogene TRBV3-2) and J is TRBJ1-2; TRBD1 agrees at 9 bases. Per germline, CDR1 LGHDT and CDR2 YNNKEL (reference sequence). This CDR3 is built from 14 residues. V dropped 5 bases and J dropped 7; count of bases not matched to a gene: 8. The CDR3 DNA sequence: TGTGCCAGCAGCTTACAGGGGGCCTTTTTTGGCTACACCTTC. Its protein product is CASSLQGAFFGYTF.

V is TRBV11-2 and J is TRBJ2-7; D possibly corresponds to TRBD1 (5 bases). The CDR3 sequence is 12 residues long. Germline loops: CDR1 SGHAT, CDR2 FQNNGV. V was pared by 4 bases and J by 12 bases, with 16 bases between. The CDR3 DNA reads TGTGCCAGCAGCTCCAATAGGGGCCGCCCGTACTTC. Its translation is CASSSNRGRPYF.

The V call is TRBV5-1, the J call TRBJ1-4; 10 bases are shared with TRBD1. Unmatched junction bases numbered 9, after V lost 4 bases and J lost 9 bases. CDR1 SGHRS and CDR2 YFSETQ come from the germline V gene. The CDR3 length is 15 residues. The CDR3 nucleotides are TGCGCCAGCAGCGCCCGGGACAGGGGAGAGCAAAAACTGTTTTTT. Its protein product is CASSARDRGEQKLFF. Complete variable domain (other parts from reference TRBV5-1 and TRBJ1-4): KAGVTQTPRYLIKTRGQQVTLSCSPISGHRSVSWYQQTPGQGLQFLFEYFSETQRNKGNFPGRFSGRQFSNSRSEMNVSTLELGDSALYLCASSARDRGEQKLFFGSGTQLSVL.

The gene calls are TRBV5-1 and TRBJ1-1; D gene uncertain. Germline-derived CDR1 and CDR2 are SGHRS and YFSETQ. CDR3 size: 14 residues. V was clipped by 6 bases and J by 0 bases, with 12 bases between them. CDR3 in DNA: TGCGCCAGCACGCCGGGGAACATGAACACTGAAGCTTTCTTT. This translates into CASTPGNMNTEAFF.

The V call is TRBV6-2 or TRBV6-3, the J call TRBJ1-3; 9 bases are a match to TRBD1. Trimming took 4 bases from V and 4 from J; bases not matched to a gene: 5. CDR3 length: 15 amino acids. Germline V CDR1 and CDR2: MNHEY, SVGEGT. CDR3 DNA sequence: TGTGCCAGCAGTTCCGGGACAGGGTTCGGAAACACCATATATTTT. Residues: CASSSGTGFGNTIYF.

The chain carries TRBV6-5 and TRBJ2-7; 7 positions match TRBD1. CDR3 length: 13 residues. CDR1 and CDR2 from the germline V gene are MNHEY and SVGAGI. J gave up 2 bases and V 6 bases, and 4 bases lay outside the gene matches. CDR3 amino acids: CASRRTGTYEQYF. The CDR3 DNA sequence: TGTGCCAGCAGACGGACAGGCACCTACGAGCAGTACTTC.

The J gene is TRBJ2-7, the V gene TRBV9; 10 bases are a match to TRBD2. The junction had 12 bases not matched to a gene; V was cut back by 4 bases and J by 5 bases. Germline CDR1 is SGDLS and CDR2 is YYNGEE. The CDR3 is 16 amino acids. Written as DNA, the CDR3 is TGTGCCAGCAGCCCGATGCTACTAGCGGGGTCCCACGAGCAGTACTTC. Translated, it gives CASSPMLLAGSHEQYF.

This clone came up once. The J gene is TRBJ2-7, the V gene TRBV28, with 7 bases aligning to TRBD1. Germline V lookup: CDR1 MDHEN, CDR2 SYDVKM. J gave up 4 bases and V 3 bases, and 6 bases lay outside the gene matches. CDR3 length: 14 amino acids. CDR3 bases: TGTGCCAGCAGTTTGGGGACAGTAAGGTACGAGCAGTACTTC. It codes for CASSLGTVRYEQYF. Filled out from reference TRBV28 and TRBJ2-7, the complete variable domain reads DVKVTQSSRYLVKRTGEKVFLECVQDMDHENMFWYRQDPGLGLRLIYFSYDVKMKEKGDIPEGYSVSREKKERFSLILESASTNQTSMYLCASSLGTVRYEQYFGPGTRLTVT.

The chain has TRBV18 and TRBJ2-7, with TRBD1 matching 9 bases. Germline trimming cut 3 bases from V and 2 bases from J; bases unmatched to any gene: 5. The CDR3 is 15 residues long. Germline loops: CDR1 KGHSH, CDR2 LQKENI. The CDR3 DNA is TGTGCCAGCTCACCCCGACAGGGGGACCCCTACGAGCAGTACTTC. This sequence encodes CASSPRQGDPYEQYF.

This chain uses TRBV30 with TRBJ1-1; 9 bases line up with TRBD1. Germline loops: CDR1 GTSNPN, CDR2 SVGIG (reference sequence). V was clipped by 2 bases and J by 10 bases; unmatched bases: 8. This CDR3 spans 13 amino acids. CDR3 nucleotides: TGTGCCTGGAGTACCGACAGGGGGGCGGGAGCTTTCTTT. Amino acids: CAWSTDRGAGAFF. The full variable domain, completed using reference TRBV30 and TRBJ1-1, is SQTIHQWPATLVQPVGSPLSLECTVEGTSNPNLYWYRQAAGRGLQLLFYSVGIGQISSEVPQNLSASRPQDRQFILSSKKLLLSDSGFYLCAWSTDRGAGAFFGQGTRLTVV.

J is TRBJ1-5 and V is TRBV4-2, with TRBD1 identical over 7 bases. CDR1 LGHNA and CDR2 YNFKEQ come from the germline V gene. J gave up 3 bases and V 3 bases, and 5 bases lay outside the gene matches. The CDR3 spans 15 residues. The CDR3 region has the DNA TGTGCCAGCAGCCAGGCTGACAGGGACAATCAGCCCCAGCATTTT. It encodes CASSQADRDNQPQHF.

The chain carries TRBV2 and TRBJ2-1; D call uncertain. Between the trimmed V and J ends, which lost 5 bases and 6 bases, there was a span of 8 bases. This CDR3 contains 12 residues. CDR1 and CDR2 (germline): SNHLY, FYNNEI. The CDR3 DNA reads TGTGCCAGCAGTTTCAGTGTCAATGAGCAGTTCTTC. Translated, it gives CASSFSVNEQFF. The complete variable domain, with remaining parts taken from reference TRBV2 and TRBJ2-1, reads EPEVTQTPSHQVTQMGQEVILRCVPISNHLYFYWYRQILGQKVEFLVSFYNNEISEKSEIFDDQFSVERPDGSNFTLKIRSTKLEDSAMYFCASSFSVNEQFFGPGTRLTVL.

This chain links TRBV27 with TRBJ1-6, with D unclear. The V gene lost 2 bases and the J gene lost 0 bases, with 5 bases spanning the gap. This CDR3 comprises 15 residues. From germline, CDR1 is MNHEY and CDR2 SMNVEV (reference sequence). CDR3 residues: CASSLASSYNSPLHF. CDR3 nucleotide sequence: TGTGCCAGCAGTTTAGCGAGCTCCTATAATTCACCCCTCCACTTT.

This chain connects TRBV2 to TRBJ1-2; D is undetermined. Looked up from germline, CDR1 is SNHLY and CDR2 is FYNNEI. The CDR3 runs 12 residues. The V end was cut by 2 bases, the J end by 5 bases, with 6 bases between. The CDR3 spells CASSESTYGYTF. In nucleotides, the CDR3 is TGTGCCAGCAGTGAATCTACTTATGGCTACACCTTC.

The sample holds one count of this clone. For the CDR3, the DNA is TGTGCCAGCAGCCTGACATCAGACTCTGGAAACACCATATATTTT. Amino acid sequence: CASSLTSDSGNTIYF. The chain is built from TRBV6-5 and TRBJ1-3; D ambiguous. The germline V gene encodes CDR1 MNHEY and CDR2 SVGAGI. V was shortened by 6 bases and J by 0 bases, with 12 bases between the two germline ends. The CDR3 has 15 amino acids.

This rearrangement joins TRBV27 to TRBJ1-6, with 8 positions matching TRBD1. The length of the CDR3 is 14 residues. The V and J ends lost 5 bases and 6 bases, in that order; junction bases with no gene match: 3. CDR1 and CDR2 (germline): MNHEY, SMNVEV (reference sequence). In DNA, the CDR3 is TGTGCCAGCAGTAGGACAGGGAGTAATTCACCCCTCCACTTT. Translation: CASSRTGSNSPLHF.

This clone was counted between two and nine times. The chain recombines TRBV5-1 with TRBJ1-2, with TRBD1 matching over 7 bases. CDR1 is SGHRS, CDR2 YFSETQ, per germline. The trim removed 5 bases at V and 8 bases at J, leaving 9 bases unmatched. The CDR3 runs to 13 residues. The CDR3 spells CASRTTGYSGYTF. The CDR3 DNA is TGCGCCAGCAGGACGACAGGGTACAGCGGCTACACCTTC.

This clone has just a few counts. This rearrangement joins TRBV19 to TRBJ1-5; D not resolved. V was pared by 1 base and J by 9 bases, with 10 bases between. The CDR3 runs 13 residues. Germline V lookup: CDR1 LNHDA, CDR2 SQIVND (reference sequence). The CDR3 sequence is CASSIVRLPPQHF. The DNA for the CDR3 is TGTGCCAGTAGTATAGTCAGGTTGCCGCCCCAGCATTTT.

The gene calls are TRBV12-3 or TRBV12-4 and TRBJ1-5, with no clear D. The CDR3 loop spans 13 amino acids. Trimming left V 5 bases short and J 4 bases short, with 9 bases between. The CDR3 sequence: CASSPGINQPQHF. The CDR3 region has the DNA TGTGCCAGCAGTCCCGGGATTAATCAGCCCCAGCATTTT.